These 20 T cell receptor beta chains were sequenced from one sample in a study of cytomegalovirus exposure and HLA in healthy donors. 60 Vbeta and 13 Jbeta primers were used in PCR. TCRdb's copy holds only in-frame clones and misses some; the assay was immunoSEQ multiplex PCR. The repertoire holds some 170,000 clones, with roughly 82% as singletons. Sequenced: PBMCs. The receptor set was obtained from a man between 50 and 59 years old in good health and CMV-seropositive.

The chain combines TRBV9 with TRBJ2-1, with 7 bases lining up with TRBD2. The J segment lost 9 bases and the V segment lost 0 bases, leaving 6 bases of the junction unmatched. The CDR3 runs 14 residues. Germline CDR1 reads SGDLS; CDR2 reads YYNGEE. The CDR3 DNA reads as TGTGCCAGCAGCGTAGAGGAGCGGGGAGGTGAGCAGTTCTTC. This gives the protein CASSVEERGGEQFF.

This rearrangement joins TRBV6-4 to TRBJ2-5; 8 bases map to TRBD1. Germline CDR1 and CDR2: MRHNA and SNTAGT. The CDR3 sequence is 18 residues long. Germline trimming cut 4 bases from V and 0 bases from J; bases unmatched to any gene: 13. CDR3 bases: TGTGCCAGCAGTGGGACAGGGCAGAGAGCACCGTACCAAGAGACCCAGTACTTC. Translating gives CASSGTGQRAPYQETQYF.

The V gene is TRBV28, the J gene TRBJ2-2; D unclear. V was trimmed by 3 bases and J by 3 bases, leaving 5 bases between them. This CDR3 region has 13 residues. Germline V gene lookup returns CDR1 MDHEN and CDR2 SYDVKM. As DNA, the CDR3 is TGTGCCAGCAGTTTTTATTACACCGGGGAGCTGTTTTTT. Amino acid sequence: CASSFYYTGELFF. The entire variable domain, with the rest obtained from reference TRBV28 and TRBJ2-2, is as follows: DVKVTQSSRYLVKRTGEKVFLECVQDMDHENMFWYRQDPGLGLRLIYFSYDVKMKEKGDIPEGYSVSREKKERFSLILESASTNQTSMYLCASSFYYTGELFFGEGSRLTVL.

The rearrangement links TRBV7-9 to TRBJ1-5; TRBD1 might be the D (5 bases). Deletions cut 5 bases from V and 7 bases from J, with 21 bases between. The CDR3 sequence is 16 residues long. Germline lookup yields CDR1 SEHNR and CDR2 FQNEAQ (reference sequence). CDR3 in amino acids: CASSPESLGGRQPQHF. The CDR3 bases are TGTGCCAGCAGCCCCGAGAGCTTGGGGGGACGGCAGCCCCAGCATTTT.

The CDR3 sequence: CASSPSAGGTEAFF. CDR3 in DNA: TGTGCCAGCAGCCCGTCTGCCGGTGGCACTGAAGCTTTCTTT. The gene calls are TRBV2 and TRBJ1-1; D is unresolved. Germline loops: CDR1 SNHLY, CDR2 FYNNEI. The CDR3 consists of 14 residues. V lost 6 bases and J 4 bases, leaving 15 bases between the germline ends.

CDR3 in amino acids: CASRKPSGAGSYNEQFF. CDR3 coding DNA: TGTGCCAGTAGGAAGCCTAGCGGGGCAGGGTCCTACAATGAGCAGTTCTTC. The chain uses TRBV19 and TRBJ2-1; 9 bases map to TRBD2. The germline V gene has CDR1 LNHDA and CDR2 SQIVND (reference sequence). J gave up 1 base and V 6 bases, and 10 bases lay outside the gene matches. This CDR3 region has 17 residues.

The chain recombines TRBV7-9 with TRBJ2-3; 12 nucleotides match TRBD2. Germline CDR1 SEHNR, CDR2 FQNEAQ (reference sequence). The CDR3 runs 17 residues. The V segment lost 5 bases and the J segment 4 bases; nucleotides outside the gene matches: 10. CDR3 sequence (DNA): TGTGCCAGCAGCCGGCCCCTTCTAGCGGGAGGGGCAGATACGCAGTATTTT. It yields the protein CASSRPLLAGGADTQYF.

Points on this clone: This sample includes further DNA sequences coding for the same CDR3. CDR3 residues: CASSTPTGGTDTQYF. CDR3 DNA sequence: TGCGCCAGCAGCACGCCGACGGGAGGCACAGATACGCAGTATTTT. V gene TRBV5-1 combines with J gene TRBJ2-3; D is perhaps TRBD2 (6 bases). The CDR3 consists of 15 residues. From germline, CDR1 is SGHRS and CDR2 YFSETQ. V dropped 4 bases and J dropped 1 base, with 13 bases sitting between them.

The table lists this clone with a count of one. The genes are TRBV9 and TRBJ2-2; 10 bases fit TRBD2. The germline gives CDR1 SGDLS, CDR2 YYNGEE. This CDR3 contains 15 residues. Trimming took 3 bases from V and 3 from J; bases not matched to a gene: 2. CDR3 DNA: TGTGCCAGCAGCGACGGACTAGCGGACACCGGGGAGCTGTTTTTT. It yields the protein CASSDGLADTGELFF.

The chain recombines TRBV11-2 with TRBJ2-1, with TRBD2 as a possible D gene (6 bases). The CDR3 is 14 residues long. Germline CDR1 reads SGHAT; CDR2 reads FQNNGV. V lost 3 bases and J 1 base, leaving 7 bases between the germline ends. The DNA of the CDR3 is TGTGCCAGCAGCTTGGAGGGATCCTACAATGAGCAGTTCTTC. Amino acids: CASSLEGSYNEQFF.

The V call is TRBV6-6, the J call TRBJ1-6; possible D gene TRBD1, 6 bases. Germline V gene sequence: CDR1 MNHNY, CDR2 SVGAGI (reference sequence). The CDR3 contains 14 residues. Trimming removed 6 bases from V and 10 bases from J, with 16 bases in between. The CDR3 sequence is CASRPTGSGSPLHF. The DNA for the CDR3 is TGTGCCAGCAGACCAACAGGGTCTGGGTCACCCCTCCACTTT.

V is TRBV18 and J is TRBJ1-6; 8 nucleotides match TRBD1. Losses at the gene ends were 5 bases for V and 8 bases for J; bases not matched to a gene: 8. Germline V lookup: CDR1 KGHSH, CDR2 LQKENI. The CDR3 runs to 15 residues. The CDR3 here is CASSTRTGGDSPLHF. The CDR3 nucleotides read TGTGCCAGCTCAACGAGAACAGGGGGGGATTCACCCCTCCACTTT.

The rearrangement joins TRBV2 to TRBJ1-5; 8 bases agree with TRBD1. The CDR3 has 13 amino acids. CDR1 and CDR2 (germline): SNHLY, FYNNEI. After removal of 3 bases from V and 7 bases from J, the junction contained 2 bases not matched to a gene. The CDR3 region is CASSEGDRQPQHF. As DNA, the CDR3 is TGTGCCAGCAGTGAGGGGGACAGGCAGCCCCAGCATTTT.

The rearrangement joins TRBV6-6 to TRBJ1-1; 9 bases match TRBD1. V shed 2 bases, J shed 11 bases, and the junction held 9 bases outside the gene matches. The germline gives CDR1 MNHNY, CDR2 SVGAGI (reference sequence). The CDR3 contains 14 residues. The CDR3 sequence is CASSYVGQGGEAFF. The CDR3 DNA sequence: TGTGCCAGCAGTTACGTGGGACAGGGCGGTGAGGCTTTCTTT.

The V and J genes are TRBV2 and TRBJ1-6; 7 bases map to TRBD1. J lost 0 bases, V lost 8 bases, and 10 bases had no gene match. Germline loops: CDR1 SNHLY, CDR2 FYNNEI. This CDR3 has 17 residues. CDR3 sequence reads: CASGGPGQSSYNSPLHF. Here the CDR3 DNA reads TGTGCCAGCGGCGGTCCGGGACAGAGCTCCTATAATTCACCCCTCCACTTT. The whole variable domain, remainder taken from reference TRBV2 and TRBJ1-6, is EPEVTQTPSHQVTQMGQEVILRCVPISNHLYFYWYRQILGQKVEFLVSFYNNEISEKSEIFDDQFSVERPDGSNFTLKIRSTKLEDSAMYFCASGGPGQSSYNSPLHFGNGTRLTVT.

V and J are TRBV10-3 and TRBJ2-7; possible D gene TRBD1, 6 bases. The CDR3 runs to 14 residues. The ends were cut back, 4 bases at V and 2 bases at J, with 12 bases in the middle. The V gene's germline CDR1 is ENHRY and CDR2 SYGVKD. CDR3 amino acids: CAISGGRDTYEQYF. For the CDR3, the DNA is TGTGCCATCAGTGGGGGCCGGGACACCTACGAGCAGTACTTC.

Remarks on this clone: Other DNA sequences in this sample translate to the same CDR3. This sequence joins TRBV29-1 and TRBJ2-1, with TRBD2 matching 11 bases. The germline CDR1 and CDR2 sequences are SQVTM and ANQGSEA. J lost 0 bases, V lost 4 bases, and 2 bases had no gene match. The CDR3 runs to 15 residues. The CDR3 here is CSVATSGSSYNEQFF. For the CDR3, the DNA is TGCAGCGTTGCCACTAGCGGGAGCTCCTACAATGAGCAGTTCTTC.

The V and J genes are TRBV28 and TRBJ2-1; TRBD1 might be the D (6 bases). CDR1 is MDHEN and CDR2 is SYDVKM in the germline V gene. This CDR3 contains 13 residues. With 5 bases removed from V and 4 bases from J, the gap between germline ends came to 9 bases. The CDR3 DNA sequence: TGTGCCAGCAGTCCGGGACATTACAATGAGCAGTTCTTC. Translating gives CASSPGHYNEQFF.

This clone has more than one count but fewer than ten. The V gene is TRBV19, the J gene TRBJ1-1, with D tentatively TRBD1 (6 bases). Per germline, CDR1 LNHDA and CDR2 SQIVND (reference sequence). V was trimmed by 10 bases and J by 3 bases, leaving 15 bases between them. The CDR3 is 13 amino acids. The CDR3 sequence: CATRGGGYTEAFF. The CDR3 DNA is TGTGCCACCCGCGGGGGGGGCTACACTGAAGCTTTCTTT.

This clone came up once. CDR3 nucleotide sequence: TGTGCCAGCAGCTTATCCCAGGGGTTTGGGGAGACCCAGTACTTC. Translation: CASSLSQGFGETQYF. The genes are TRBV7-2 and TRBJ2-5; D is possibly TRBD1 (6 bases). Germline V CDR1 and CDR2: SGHTA, FQGNSA. The germline V and J ends were trimmed by 2 bases and 5 bases, with 15 bases remaining between them. This CDR3 is built from 15 residues.